This T cell receptor (beta chain) was profiled in a study of T cell changes during pregnancy in multiple sclerosis (dated by TCRdb to 2018 to 2020). Some background on the complete study: The study examined how the T cell repertoire changed over the course of pregnancy in women with multiple sclerosis.

This clone turned up a few times. Its cognate antigen has yet to be identified. Base-call qualities are not available, and no considerably larger clone is one nucleotide away. The germline ends are 7 bases apart after V is trimmed by 0 bases and J by 5 bases. The CDR3 measures 13 amino acids from cysteine to phenylalanine. The retained sequence is limited to the CDR3, 39 bases, with the frame set at the first base. Per the germline V gene, MRHNA is the CDR1 and SNTAGT is the CDR2. Library generation was performed with the immunoSEQ multiplex PCR assay. Not all clones reach the TCRdb copy of this immuneACCESS table, which keeps in-frame sequences only. Checked studies attribute under half of the gap to unresolved V genes and leave the rest unexplained. This sample has fewer than 150,000 clones in its table, and 95% to 98% of those were observed once. The leading ten clones occupy around 0.46% of the sample.

The sequence joins TRBV6-4 to TRBJ1-2; too little of a D gene remains to name it. The material sequenced was peripheral blood, taken after pregnancy. This clonotype originated in a female donor with multiple sclerosis, enrolled in a pregnancy study. At the DNA level, the sequence is TGTGCCAGCAGTGACTCTATCGGGTATGGCTACACCTTC. Its protein is CASSDSIGYGYTF.